Sequencing of this T cell receptor (beta chain) was carried out in a study of cytomegalovirus exposure and HLA in healthy donors (dated by TCRdb to 2015 to 2018). Regarding the complete study: According to an earlier analysis of 587 of the donors, roughly 180 million T cells yielded 120 million or so unique TCR beta sequences and about 280 Gb of sequence data. Roughly 300 gigabases of sequencing data and tens of millions of unique TCR sequences were included in an early release covering 550 to 650 HLA-typed donors. Of the approximately 400 genotyped donors, over 65% fell in the genetic ancestry cluster associated with self-reported Caucasian donors. The aim of the study was to test whether cataloging public T cell receptors could identify signatures of past pathogen exposure. The T cell repertoires of around 670 subjects were profiled by immunosequencing and related to cytomegalovirus serostatus. In addition to the first cohort of 650 to 800 subjects, a separate validation cohort of 120 different subjects was used. High-throughput TCR immunosequencing, statistical association of individual TCRs with disease status, and machine learning were combined to predict cytomegalovirus infection status. In a later analysis, previously published TCR beta repertoires from 666 donors were re-analyzed and high-resolution HLA genotyping was added so that TCR occurrence patterns could be studied. Rather than using new phenotypic data, the later analysis identified candidate immune exposures from TCR beta sequences and from how often those sequences occurred across donors. An earlier analysis of 450 to 750 of the donors used high-throughput TCR beta sequencing to judge whether each TCR beta V gene segment behaved as functional or pseudogenic. Donor age, sex, ethnicity and CMV serostatus were collected together with the repertoire data. A later genetic analysis used genome-wide SNP genotypes for about 60% of the roughly 670 donors, treating that subset as a discovery cohort. All discovery cohort repertoires had been generated using a single sequencing platform. Both class I and class II loci were covered by HLA typing, at four-digit resolution. The number of typed donors differed by locus: roughly 620-630 for A, B, C, DRB1 and DQB1; about 520 for DQA1; 606 for DPA1; and 400 to 480 for DPB1. About five DR-DQ haplotypes were handled as single units for association and clustering because linkage in the cohort was strong. On average, roughly 250,000 unique TCR beta nucleotide sequences were sequenced per donor among 350 to 400 genotyped donors of the cohort, with roughly 20% of those sequences being non-productive. The investigation overall reported the following: A cluster of highly shared sequence variants was judged likely to be a technical artifact of the sequencing pipeline. In a later genetic analysis, a missense DCLRE1C variant was associated with V-gene and J-gene trimming of TCR beta chains, and the association was replicated in an independent cohort. Because counts were too low, about 18 rarely observed V segments, including chromosome 9 orphons, were excluded from the earlier analysis of around 590 of the donors. Because HLA typing was missing for some donors at each locus, association tests included only the typed subset. In a later analysis, the rate of TCR association differed among HLA loci, with DRB1 alleles having the most associated TCRs and HLA-C alleles having the fewest. A further reported finding was that TCR beta sequences accurately predicted the HLA-A and HLA-B alleles for most subjects in the first cohort. The only immune exposure information available for the cohort was CMV serostatus. An earlier analysis of approximately 570 of the donors showed that most TCR beta V segments appeared in productive rearrangements either about 90% or about 30% of the time, which broadly matched IMGT annotations. The 87-base-pair reads could not distinguish some IMGT-functional V segments, including TRBV6-2 and TRBV6-3, so those segments were excluded. In a later analysis, around 17,000 TCR beta sequences were associated with specific HLA alleles at a false discovery rate of 0.05. A few of the identified cytomegalovirus-associated TCR beta chains were confirmed in vitro to be specific for cytomegalovirus antigens. Most CMV-associated TCR beta chains appeared to be HLA-restricted in a later analysis, and the HLA associations seemed to be driven largely by CMV exposure. Compared with the approximately 710-donor mean, donors in an Asian-associated ancestry cluster had fewer N-insertions in productive TCRs, according to a later genetic analysis. Roughly uniform sequencing depth across donors was assumed in presence/absence analyses, although this assumption may not hold. Across donors, most TCR sequences were observed very rarely, whereas some public TCRs were present in many individuals. The study listed over 150 TCR beta chains as associated with cytomegalovirus. In a later analysis, HLA-associated TCR beta chains were found to be more clonally expanded and to have lower generation probabilities than equally common non-associated chains. According to the authors, the approach could potentially be generalized to other disease states and immunological phenotypes. Strong co-occurrence of HLA alleles, especially DR and DQ, made assigning TCR associations to individual alleles difficult. According to a later analysis, parvovirus B19, influenza, CMV and Epstein-Barr virus appeared linked to several top co-occurrence clusters. The classifier was reported to diagnose cytomegalovirus status with high specificity and sensitivity in both the original and validation cohorts. Correlated functional status among segregating V segments might reflect linkage disequilibrium, but an unknown experimental factor could not be ruled out. Only TCR beta chains were sequenced in this cohort, and the absence of alpha or paired-chain data limited detectable features.

About this clone itself: Its binding antigen is unknown. No base qualities exist here, and no much larger clone lies one base off it.

The CDR3 covers 16 residues, taking in both the cysteine and the phenylalanine. Just the 48-base CDR3 DNA is kept, in frame starting at base 1. The trim is 3 bases for V and 1 base for J, with a gap of 14 bases between the germline ends. Via the germline V gene (reference sequence), CDR1 is SGHNT and CDR2 YYREEE. The cohort was made up of around 720 healthy bone marrow donors. At the time of sampling, all cohort members were nominally healthy, though unrecorded immune exposures were likely present. The donor was CMV seronegative and was included in the group of 352 seronegative cohort members. Every donor gave a peripheral blood sample, and the peripheral blood mononuclear cells from that sample were used for TCR beta sequencing. Genomic DNA was extracted from the blood cell samples with the Qiagen DNeasy Blood Extraction Kit. Receptor libraries were prepared by the immunoSEQ multiplex PCR assay. For the multiplex PCR, a mixture combining 60 forward primers for TCR Vbeta segments and 13 reverse primers for TCR Jbeta segments was used. The CDR3 region of rearranged TCR beta genes was amplified from genomic DNA with a multiplex PCR assay. Amplified TCR beta libraries were sequenced as 87-base-pair reads on the Illumina HiSeq System. Per the authors' processing: A later analysis counted 75 million to 100 million unique TCR beta chains across the 690 or so repertoires, and about 10 million of these chains were shared by at least two donors. A nearest-neighbor algorithm error-corrected the raw reads and collapsed the reads into unique sequences, merging closely related sequences to remove PCR and sequencing errors. Alignment of CDR3 sequences to IMGT reference sequences was used to assign V, D and J gene segments. For a sequence to be retained, at least a six-nucleotide match to both a V gene segment and a J gene segment was required. Rearrangements were called productive when the CDR3 lacked stop codons and stayed in frame with V and J; all others were non-productive. CDR3 was defined according to IMGT convention as the region running from the second conserved V-encoded cysteine to the conserved J-encoded phenylalanine. Sequences without an unambiguous match to a single V gene segment were excluded from the earlier analysis of 450 to 650 of the donors. In an earlier analysis of around 590 of the donors, a V segment was called functional when productive rearrangements were above 56.7%, and segregating when the standard deviation between donors exceeded 5%. To diagnose cytomegalovirus status from the catalog of TCR beta chain sequences, a statistical classification framework was built. In a later analysis, TCR nucleotide sequences were compared against IMGT/GENE-DB human TR gene sequences so that V and J genes could be assigned. Using the TCRdist pipeline, a later analysis assigned CDR3 sequences along with most-parsimonious VDJ recombination scenarios. In a later analysis, each TCR beta chain was defined by its CDR3 amino acid sequence together with its V-gene family, and reads without a unique V-gene family were excluded. A later analysis removed 550 to 700 highly shared, low-generation-probability nucleotide sequences to deal with suspected cross-contamination and a sequencing artifact. A later analysis calculated a clonal expansion index for each public chain from normalized within-repertoire ranks of inferred template counts. In a later analysis, generation probabilities were computed with a VDJ recombination model fitted to out-of-frame rearrangements, and the resulting probabilities were checked against IGoR. In a later analysis, TCR-TCR, TCR-HLA and TCR-CMV co-occurrence was scored with hypergeometric tests, and a repertoire-size bias correction was applied to TCR pairs. To estimate false discovery rates, a later analysis permuted the HLA or CMV assignments 20 times. In a later analysis, co-occurring TCRs were grouped using DBSCAN, and TCRdist sequence similarity was added for clustering within HLA-allele-positive subsets. Repertoires with fewer than 30,000 or more than 120,000 public chains, plus five repertoires with anomalous nucleotide sharing, were excluded from co-occurrence clustering. In its TCRdb copy, this immuneACCESS table keeps in-frame sequences only and misses some clones. Where compared with another copy, unresolved V genes explain less than half of these, and the others have no known cause. That table gives V, J and clone size, and the DNA gave D and trimming. In all, the sample holds approximately 140,000 clones, and about 80% of those were seen once. Together, the top ten hold 2.2% of the sample.

Sequencing input: PBMCs. The clonotype was recovered from a man younger than 40 in good health and CMV-seronegative. The rearrangement combines TRBV5-4 with TRBJ1-5, with TRBD1 tentatively as D gene (5 bases match). The DNA sequence follows: TGTGCCAGCAGCTCAAGTCCAGGGATCAGCAATCAGCCCCAGCATTTT. It is translated as CASSSSPGISNQPQHF.